A selection of T cell receptor beta chains follows, all from one sample in a study of shared clonotypes between healthy human individuals. TCRdb's table, derived via immunoSEQ multiplex PCR, lists solely in-frame clones and lacks some. Of under 700,000 clones listed, 95% are singletons. Sequencing was performed on naive CD8+ T cells sorted from blood. The receptors originated from a woman in her thirties in good health. Both conserved end residues are part of each CDR3. A D gene is named only where the DNA matches it firmly.

D	length	J	V	DNA	CDR3
NA	14	TRBJ2-7	TRBV10-3	TGTGCCATCAGTGAGGACAGGTCCTCCTACGAGCAGTACTTC	CAISEDRSSYEQYF
NA	14	TRBJ2-7	TRBV27	TGTGCCAGCAGTTCAGGGGGGAGGGGCTACGAGCAGTACTTC	CASSSGGRGYEQYF
NA	14	TRBJ2-7	TRBV6-5	TGTGCCAGCACCCGTGGCGACGGCCTCTACGAGCAGTACTTC	CASTRGDGLYEQYF
NA	16	TRBJ2-1	TRBV11-2	TGTGCCAGCAGTCCGAGGGGGGGACCGACCTACAATGAGCAGTTCTTC	CASSPRGGPTYNEQFF
NA	13	TRBJ2-2	TRBV30	TGTGCCTGGAGTGATTACCACACCGGGGAGCTGTTTTTT	CAWSDYHTGELFF
NA	12	TRBJ1-4	TRBV28	TGTGCCAGCAGTTTTCGGGGGTTGGAACTGTTTTTT	CASSFRGLELFF
TRBD1	15	TRBJ1-1	TRBV5-6	TGTGCCAGCAGCAACACAGGGGAATTTGGCACTGAAGCTTTCTTT	CASSNTGEFGTEAFF
TRBD1	16	TRBJ2-6	TRBV27	TGTGCCAGCAGTTTGGTAAGGGGGCCCGGGGCCAACGTCCTGACTTTC	CASSLVRGPGANVLTF
TRBD1	17	TRBJ2-3	TRBV13	TGTGCCAGCAGCCTCTGGACAGGGGGGAGGCCCACAGATACGCAGTATTTT	CASSLWTGGRPTDTQYF
TRBD1	12	TRBJ1-1	TRBV30	TGTGCCGGTACACAGGGGGGGACTGAAGCTTTCTTT	CAGTQGGTEAFF
NA	14	TRBJ2-2	TRBV6-6	TGTGCCAGCAGTTACACTCCGATAACCGGGGAGCTGTTTTTT	CASSYTPITGELFF
TRBD1	18	TRBJ1-1	TRBV28	TGTGCCAGCACCGACCCTCGGGACAGGGGGCCTTGGAACACTGAAGCTTTCTTT	CASTDPRDRGPWNTEAFF
NA	15	TRBJ1-5	TRBV4-1	TGCGCCAGCAGCAGCAGGACAACTAGCAATCAGCCCCAGCATTTT	CASSSRTTSNQPQHF
NA	13	TRBJ2-1	TRBV19	TGTGCCAGTAGTATAACCCGATCGGGTGAGCAGTTCTTC	CASSITRSGEQFF
TRBD2	18	TRBJ2-7	TRBV7-9	TGTGCCAGCAGCTTATTGACGGGAGGGCCCCCTAGCTCCTACGAGCAGTACTTC	CASSLLTGGPPSSYEQYF